This T cell receptor (beta chain) was observed in a study of blood T cell repertoires in COVID-19. Study summary: Donors in the United States, Italy and Spain gave samples during acute or convalescent COVID-19.

Trimming shortened V by 4 bases and J by 4 bases, and 12 bases separated the two germline ends. Germline V CDR1 and CDR2: SGHKS, YYEKEE (reference sequence). The CDR3 contains 15 residues. TCRdb keeps only in-frame clones here, not all; method: immunoSEQ multiplex PCR. Of 50,000 to 70,000 clones in the sample, around 83% were seen once. The sample was peripheral blood. This clonotype originated in a man aged 45-60 years with active COVID-19. This rearrangement joins TRBV5-5 to TRBJ2-6; D remains ambiguous. CDR3 DNA sequence: TGTGCCAGCAGCCCTAAGAGATCCGGGGCCAACGTCCTGACTTTC. This gives the protein CASSPKRSGANVLTF.